The clone carrying this TCR beta chain turned up a few times. As yet, its antigen is unknown. These data belong to a study of CD8+CD57+ T cells in acquired aplastic anemia. For the study at large: Across the sorted CD4+ and CD8+ cells, DNA amounts averaged approximately 3.1 ug. Study results and caveats: Twenty-nine CD8+ CDR3 sequences were shared between patients and controls.

Genomic DNA was employed as the template in profiling TCR beta VDJ and CDR3. TCRdb analysed the reads with MiXCR anew, one entry per CDR3 protein. The table has hundreds of thousands of distinct CDR3 sequences, around 46% seen once. V was clipped by 1 base and J by 5 bases; unmatched bases: 15. Germline-derived CDR1 and CDR2 are SGHRS and YFSETQ. This CDR3 region has 18 residues. Patients included in sequencing had previously demonstrated CD8+CD57+ cell expansion by flow cytometry. As a group, the patients uniformly had severe acquired aplastic anemia. The study sampled blood from patients who had received no therapy.

The chain uses TRBV5-1 and TRBJ2-5, with 9 bases matching TRBD2. Material for sequencing was sorted CD4+, CD8+, or CD8+CD57+ T cells (not recorded which) from PBMCs. This clonotype was obtained from a human donor with aplastic anemia. The CDR3, as DNA: TGCGCCAGCAGCTTGAACCCGACTAGCGGCGGGCGTGGGGAGACCCAGTACTTC. This sequence encodes CASSLNPTSGGRGETQYF.